This T cell receptor beta chain was sequenced during a study of T-cell memory formation after mild COVID-19. About the study: Most TCR clusters belonged to a single donor.

This clonotype was observed a handful of times. With constant-segment primers, 5'RACE yielded cDNA libraries of TCR alpha and TCR beta that carried sample barcodes and UMIs. TCRdb reprocessed the 5' RACE reads with MiXCR, giving one entry per CDR3 protein. The table includes over 55,000 distinct CDR3 sequences, more than 8% detected once. Losses at the gene ends were 7 bases for V and 0 bases for J; bases not matched to a gene: 1. Germline V CDR1 and CDR2: LGHDT, YNNKEL (reference sequence). The CDR3 is made up of 13 amino acids. The sequencing sample was made of PBMCs or a T cell subset sorted from them (not recorded which). The sequence was obtained from a man younger than 35 who had mild COVID-19 (a few samples of this study predate the infection). Cell type and time point are not known. J is TRBJ2-5 and V is TRBV3-1; 8 bases line up with TRBD2. The CDR3 here is CASTGGHQETQYF. The CDR3 DNA sequence: TGTGCCAGCACGGGGGGGCACCAAGAGACCCAGTACTTC.